A few counts support the clone carrying this T cell receptor (beta chain). Its antigen remains unidentified. This probably arose from a read error, given a far larger clone one base away. Germline V CDR1 and CDR2: MNHEY, SVGEGT. CDR3 size: 14 residues. Trimming left V 6 bases short and J 7 bases short, with 16 bases between. The sample comes from a study of prognosis after radiotherapy for stage I lung cancer. The study's findings and limits: After stereotactic body radiation therapy, median unique TCR clones were roughly 6,900, down from about 9,500.

Two-round multiplex PCR amplified TCR beta CDR3 from genomic DNA. Each TRBV and TRBJ gene had its own primer in the first PCR round. One entry per CDR3 protein results from TCRdb running MiXCR on the multiplex PCR reads. The sample lists about 31,000 distinct CDR3 sequences, 25% to 35% occurring once. This receptor was identified in a donor over 45 with non-small cell lung cancer. The chain has TRBV6-2 or TRBV6-3 and TRBJ2-1; D not certain. The source was PBMCs, collected before or after stereotactic body radiation therapy (not recorded which). The CDR3 here is CASSRTVAFNEQFF. In DNA form, the CDR3 reads TGTGCCAGCAGCCGTACAGTGGCGTTTAATGAGCAGTTCTTC.